The TCR beta chain under discussion was sequenced for a study of blood T cell repertoires in COVID-19. For the study at large: The United States, Italy and Spain supplied acute and convalescent COVID-19 samples. Sample material is recorded as cDNA or gDNA derived from T cells, B-cell-depleted T cells, or PBMCs.

With V trimmed by 6 bases and J by 3 bases, 5 bases remained unmatched. CDR3 length equals 13 residues. The germline V gene encodes CDR1 WSHSY and CDR2 SAAADI. Produced via immunoSEQ multiplex PCR; TCRdb's table is partial and in-frame only. The repertoire holds around 87,000 clones, with 70% to 80% as singletons. The gene calls are TRBV10-2 and TRBJ2-7; the match to TRBD1 covers 7 bases. The sample was peripheral blood. This receptor was taken from a human donor in a cohort sampled during active COVID-19. CDR3 nucleotide sequence: TGCGCCAGCAGATCGGGACAGAACTACGAGCAGTACTTC. Residues: CASRSGQNYEQYF.